The rows below give T cell receptor beta chains drawn from one sample of a study of OX40 agonist ivuxolimab in advanced cancers. TCRdb's table, derived via immunoSEQ multiplex PCR, lists solely in-frame clones and lacks some. The data contain around 70,000 clones, 84% of them singletons. The starting material was CD4+ or CD8+ T cells sorted from blood, obtained in a trial of the OX40 agonist ivuxolimab. The receptors derive from an adult with an advanced solid tumor such as melanoma, head and neck, liver or kidney cancer. The CDR3 runs from the conserved cysteine through the conserved F or W. Size values are once, few and many counts, or a class for expanded clones, and some rows have none.

TRBV2,once,CASSDTGELFF
TRBV27,-,CASSLTTEPQETQYF
TRBV5-1,-,CASSLGGSANYGYTF
TRBV10-3,-,CAISTGLALLLGNEQFF
TRBV5-1,once,CASTGQGNYGYTF
TRBV7-9,-,CASSLGGSTEAFF
TRBV15,-,CATSRGLAGRQETQYF
TRBV4-1,-,CASSQGRSYGYTF
TRBV11-2,-,CASSPIRITRTAGANVLTF
TRBV4-1,-,CASSQEATSLLRYF
TRBV11-2,once,CASSPGRAYGYTF
TRBV18,-,CASSPVAGLVSVNEQFF
TRBV7-2,-,CASSLVYDSPLHF
TRBV7-9,-,CASSPPGQFVYEQYF
TRBV2,-,CASSWTGVKGRPQHF
TRBV18,few,CASSPAQRGTEAFF
TRBV7-2,few,CASSLRGVGTEAFF
TRBV4-1,-,CASSQEQPGRLNIQYF
TRBV28,-,CASSSGGQGIGTEAFF
TRBV4-3,-,CASSFRTSGHNEQFF
TRBV7-3,-,CASSLRIYNEQFF
TRBV5-6,once,CASTRGWVSKEVQYF
TRBV19,few,CASNKGGRYNEQFF
TRBV10-3,-,CALRDASGANVLTF
TRBV25-1,few,CASSEWVDSEKLFF
TRBV5-4,-,CASSLGQGIANEKLFF
TRBV5-1,-,CASRTSGTSYNEQFF
TRBV4-2,-,CASSQDSPTAYGYTF
TRBV9,-,CASSVFAAGSSYNEQFF
TRBV28,-,CASSSTGGWGGYTF
TRBV7-3,-,CASSRTGSGANVLTF
TRBV27,few,CASSLVSGYGYTF
TRBV5-8,-,CASSLTGGRHNEQFF
TRBV10-3,-,CATVLGLGSYEQYF
TRBV19,-,CASSQAGAFANEKLFF
TRBV7-2,-,CASSLGRGQSSYNEQFF
TRBV6-5,few,CASSRGDRQNEKLFF
TRBV5-1,-,CASSLVGTGEETQYF
TRBV18,-,CASSPRQVSGSPLHF